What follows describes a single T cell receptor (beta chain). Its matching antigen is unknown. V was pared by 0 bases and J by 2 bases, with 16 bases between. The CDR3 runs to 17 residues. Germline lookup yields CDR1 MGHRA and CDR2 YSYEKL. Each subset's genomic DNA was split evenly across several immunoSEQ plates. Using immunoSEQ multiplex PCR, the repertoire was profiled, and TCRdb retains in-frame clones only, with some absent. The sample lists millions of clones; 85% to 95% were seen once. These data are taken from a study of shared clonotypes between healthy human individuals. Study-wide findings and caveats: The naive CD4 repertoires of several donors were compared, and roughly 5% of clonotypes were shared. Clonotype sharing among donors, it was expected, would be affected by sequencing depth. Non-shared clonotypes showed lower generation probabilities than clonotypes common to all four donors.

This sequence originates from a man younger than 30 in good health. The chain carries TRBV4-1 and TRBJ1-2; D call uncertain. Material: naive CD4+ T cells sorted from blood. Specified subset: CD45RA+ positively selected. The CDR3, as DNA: TGCGCCAGCAGCCAAGAAGATTGGGGAAGGAAAAACTATGGCTACACCTTC. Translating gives CASSQEDWGRKNYGYTF.